This note documents a single T cell receptor beta chain sequence. Its binding antigen is unknown. The data were taken from a study of monozygotic twins with inflammatory bowel disease (dated by TCRdb to about 2019). For context, the study as a whole: The full study comprised around 28 monozygotic twin pairs: nine German pairs (four IBD-concordant, five IBD-discordant) and 19 IBD-discordant Danish pairs. The search for disease-associated traits relied mainly on comparing IBD patients with their genetically identical healthy co-twins within discordant pairs. Each individual had, on average, about 151 000 unique TCRalpha sequences and 181 000 unique TCRbeta sequences available for analysis. Broad study findings and their caveats: Differing immunosuppressive treatments among patients may have added background noise and inter-individual variability to the repertoires. Measured by the inverse Simpson index, TCRbeta repertoire diversity was lower in IBD patients than in their healthy co-twins. The analysis was unable to tell apart different T cell subtypes. Repertoire similarity did not differ between concordant and discordant twins, possibly due to limited statistical power. No single strong signal or clonotype linked to IBD turned up in the results, so the idea that one exists was not supported. Compared with healthy twins, IBD patients shared fewer clonotypes with other individuals, and the difference was most pronounced in patients with signs of disease activity.

From each donor, a roughly 2.5 ml peripheral blood sample was collected into PAXgene tubes and stored at -80 degrees C. Without any T cell sorting, total RNA was extracted from whole blood using the PAXgene blood miRNA kit on an automated QIAcube. Peripheral blood from monozygotic twin pairs concordant or discordant for inflammatory bowel disease was subjected to deep TCRalpha and TCRbeta repertoire profiling with unique molecular barcoding. Smoking habits were recorded for all twin pairs, and individuals were classified as current, former or never smokers. The library came from 5' RACE. Preparation of each TCR library used approximately 3,200 ng of total RNA. For each sample, cDNA was synthesized in eight separate reactions using SMARTScribe reverse transcriptase. Unique molecular identifiers containing a 6-nucleotide sample barcode were introduced through template switching during cDNA synthesis. Amplification of TCRalpha and TCRbeta cDNA involved two nested PCRs of about 15 and 9 cycles, and each PCR was followed by bead purification. Before amplification, the cDNA was treated with uracil DNA-glycosylase and purified using the QIAquick PCR purification kit. The second PCR was the step at which Illumina TruSeq-compatible adapters and sample-specific barcodes were added. TapeStation and Qubit were used to check library quality and concentration, and around 5.2 ng of each library went into the pool. Sequencing of pooled libraries was carried out on an Illumina HiSeq2500 single-index Rapid Run using 2 x 100 bp reads and custom sequencing primers. The study's processing was this. PCR and sequencing errors were corrected by UMI-based consensus assembly using MiGEC version 1.2.6. MiXCR version 2.1.1 was used for V(D)J alignment, clonotype assembly and CDR3 extraction. Normalisation of gene usage, clonotype sharing and MAIT/NKT TCR abundance was achieved by analysing the top 1000, 10 000 and 20 000 clonotypes per sample. Diversity was computed as the inverse Simpson index with the vegan R package after downsampling to 27 000 UMIs. Paired Mann-Whitney U tests on discordant twin pairs were used, with Benjamini-Hochberg multiple-testing correction. The reads, reprocessed by TCRdb, yield one row per CDR3 protein sequence and no DNA. The V and J calls follow TCRdb's processing rather than the paper's. Per the sample table, the count is around 450,000 distinct CDR3 sequences. Together, the top ten hold more than 2% of the sample.

CDR1 and CDR2, per the germline V gene, are ENHRY and SYGVKD. Inclusive of the bounding cysteine and phenylalanine, the CDR3 is 14 residues long. DNA was not recorded. The source material was blood. This clonotype originated in a human donor with ulcerative colitis or Crohn's disease, or a healthy co-twin of an affected twin (not recorded which). The chain employs TRBV10-3 and TRBJ2-3; TCRdb names TRBD2, which stays unverified in the absence of DNA. The CDR3 reads as follows: CAISDAGGTDTQYF.